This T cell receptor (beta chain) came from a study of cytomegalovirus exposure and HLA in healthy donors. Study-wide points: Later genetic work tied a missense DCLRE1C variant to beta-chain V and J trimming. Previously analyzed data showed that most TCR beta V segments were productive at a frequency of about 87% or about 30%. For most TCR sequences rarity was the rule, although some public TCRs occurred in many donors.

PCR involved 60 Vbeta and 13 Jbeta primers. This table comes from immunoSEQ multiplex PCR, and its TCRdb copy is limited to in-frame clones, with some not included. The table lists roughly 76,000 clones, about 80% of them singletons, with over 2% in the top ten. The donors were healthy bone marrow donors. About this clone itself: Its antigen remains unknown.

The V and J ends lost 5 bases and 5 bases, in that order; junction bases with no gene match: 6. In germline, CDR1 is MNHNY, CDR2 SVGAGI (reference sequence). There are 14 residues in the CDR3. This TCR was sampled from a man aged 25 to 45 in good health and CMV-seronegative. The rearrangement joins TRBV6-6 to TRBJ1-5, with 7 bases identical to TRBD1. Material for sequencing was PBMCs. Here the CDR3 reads CASSRQGLYQPQHF. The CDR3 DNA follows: TGTGCCAGCAGTCGACAGGGACTTTATCAGCCCCAGCATTTT.